These 15 T cell receptor beta chains originate from one sample sequenced in a study of neurological immune-mediated disorders. MiXCR, run by TCRdb on the 5' RACE reads, gives a single entry per CDR3 protein. The table has just over 95,000 distinct CDR3 sequences, around 3.3% seen once; the top ten hold 5.5% to 6.5%. Sequencing was done on a sample of PBMCs. These TCRs come from a woman aged 18-29 years with multiple sclerosis.

This clonotype appeared many times. The gene calls are TRBV12-3 or TRBV12-4 and TRBJ2-7; a weak D match, TRBD2 (6 bases). The CDR3 contains 14 residues. V was pared by 4 bases and J by 4 bases, with 14 bases between. The CDR3 is CASSWGEVGYEQYF. DNA of the CDR3: TGTGCCAGCAGTTGGGGGGAGGTCGGATACGAGCAGTACTTC.

This clonotype was observed at least ten times. The chain is built from TRBV6-4 and TRBJ2-1; TRBD2 matches 10 bases. The germline gives CDR1 MRHNA, CDR2 SNTAGT. The CDR3 extends over 15 amino acids. Trimming took 6 bases from V and 9 from J; bases not matched to a gene: 11. Here the CDR3 DNA reads TGTGCCAGCAGCCCCAACGGACTAGCGGTACGTGAGCAGTTCTTC. Translating gives CASSPNGLAVREQFF.

This clonotype was detected ten times or more. This rearrangement joins TRBV5-1 to TRBJ1-3; D remains unclear. Trimming removed 0 bases at V and 0 bases at J, with 7 bases between. CDR1 and CDR2 (germline): SGHRS, YFSETQ. The CDR3 runs to 15 residues. CDR3 bases: TGCGCCAGCAGCTTGGACGGATACTCTGGAAACACCATATATTTT. Translating gives CASSLDGYSGNTIYF.

A word on this clonotype: At one of its ends the junction is not consistent with the germline gene, which may arise from a read error. This sequence joins TRBV3-1 and TRBJ1-1; D ambiguous. Germline loops: CDR1 LGHDT, CDR2 YNNKEL (reference sequence). The CDR3 has 12 residues. The CDR3: CDSSKANTEAFF. The CDR3, as DNA: TGTGACAGCAGCAAAGCGAACACTGAAGCTTTCTTT.

This clonotype was counted many times. V is TRBV28 and J is TRBJ2-7, with a tentative D call TRBD1 (6 bases). This CDR3 has 14 residues. Germline assignment: CDR1 MDHEN and CDR2 SYDVKM. The germline V and J ends were trimmed by 2 bases and 2 bases, with 10 bases remaining between them. The CDR3: CASSLAGATYEQYF. The CDR3 DNA follows: TGTGCCAGCAGTTTAGCAGGGGCAACCTACGAGCAGTACTTC.

This clonotype was seen many times. This sequence joins TRBV29-1 and TRBJ2-1; D call uncertain. Trimming shortened V by 4 bases and J by 6 bases, and 13 bases separated the two germline ends. This CDR3 region has 13 residues. Germline V gene data show CDR1 as SQVTM and CDR2 as ANQGSEA. CDR3 in DNA: TGCAGCGTTGCCTCCCCTTCGGTCAATGAGCAGTTCTTC. Translation: CSVASPSVNEQFF.

This clonotype was picked up many times. This rearrangement joins TRBV7-2 to TRBJ2-2; a weak D match, TRBD2 (7 bases). The V and J ends lost 3 bases and 7 bases respectively, with 15 bases between them. Germline values: CDR1 SGHTA, CDR2 FQGNSA. CDR3 length equals 15 residues. The CDR3 here is CASSLFAGAHGELFF. In DNA form, the CDR3 reads TGTGCCAGCAGCTTGTTTGCGGGGGCTCACGGGGAGCTGTTTTTT. The variable domain in full, completed from reference TRBV7-2 and TRBJ2-2, reads GAGVSQSPSNKVTEKGKDVELRCDPISGHTALYWYRQSLGQGLEFLIYFQGNSAPDKSGLPSDRFSAERTGGSVSTLTIQRTQQEDSAVYLCASSLFAGAHGELFFGEGSRLTVL.

The chain employs TRBV18 and TRBJ2-2; D is uncertain. This CDR3 has 16 residues. With 2 bases removed from V and 3 bases from J, the gap between germline ends came to 13 bases. Germline assignment: CDR1 KGHSH and CDR2 LQKENI. CDR3 in amino acids: CASSPRSANYTGELFF. For the CDR3, the DNA is TGTGCCAGCTCACCAAGGTCAGCTAACTACACCGGGGAGCTGTTTTTT.

Worth noting for this clonotype: This may come from a read error, since a much larger clone is one base off. V usage is TRBV7-2 and J usage is TRBJ2-7; 8 bases line up with TRBD2. The CDR3 has 15 amino acids. The germline V gene has CDR1 SGHTA and CDR2 FQGNSA. With 1 base clipped from V and 7 bases from J, the junction kept 9 bases outside the gene matches. In nucleotides, the CDR3 is TGTGCCAGCAGCTTAGGGGTTAGCGGGGCAGAAGAGCAGTACTTC. Encoded protein: CASSLGVSGAEEQYF.

This clonotype was seen many times. The chain recombines TRBV20-1 with TRBJ2-3; 9 bases align to TRBD1. The germline V gene encodes CDR1 DFQATT and CDR2 SNEGSKA (reference sequence). Trimming cost V 6 bases and J 2 bases; bases outside gene matches: 9. The CDR3 has 15 residues. Written as DNA, the CDR3 is TGCAGTGCCACTCGGGACAGGGTATCCACAGATACGCAGTATTTT. Translated, it gives CSATRDRVSTDTQYF.

On this clonotype: Because the CDR3's place on the DNA is in doubt, the DNA is left out and the CDR3 is given as listed by TCRdb. The chain joins TRBV20-1 to TRBJ1-6. Germline V gives CDR1 DFQATT, CDR2 SNEGSKA (reference sequence). From its first to its last residue, the CDR3 has 15 amino acids. The CDR3 sequence: CSVGTGSSYNSTLNF.

This clonotype was picked up many times. The J gene is TRBJ2-7, the V gene TRBV20-1; a weak D match, TRBD2 (5 bases). The V end lost 0 bases, the J end lost 1 base, and 13 bases lay between the germline ends. The V gene's germline CDR1 is DFQATT and CDR2 SNEGSKA (reference sequence). This CDR3 is 15 amino acids long. CDR3 residues: CSARDGAAGSYEQYF. The CDR3 nucleotides read TGCAGTGCTAGAGATGGAGCGGCCGGATCCTACGAGCAGTACTTC.

This clonotype was recorded at least ten times. The chain carries TRBV4-2 and TRBJ2-3; TRBD2 aligns across 8 bases. Germline lookup yields CDR1 LGHNA and CDR2 YNFKEQ. The CDR3 is 19 residues long. V was pared by 3 bases and J by 1 base, with 15 bases of the junction left unmatched. CDR3 amino acids: CASSHEAAGVRGGTDTQYF. Here the CDR3 DNA reads TGTGCCAGCAGCCATGAAGCAGCGGGAGTACGGGGTGGCACAGATACGCAGTATTTT.

This clonotype was detected ten times or more. This chain links TRBV9 with TRBJ2-1, with D perhaps TRBD2 (6 bases). Trimming cost V 0 bases and J 10 bases, with 20 bases left between them. The length of the CDR3 is 16 residues. Germline loops: CDR1 SGDLS, CDR2 YYNGEE. The CDR3 bases are TGTGCCAGCAGCGTAGGGGATAGCGGTTTTATTCGGGAGCAGTTCTTC. It translates to CASSVGDSGFIREQFF.

This clonotype was seen ten or more times. This chain joins TRBV5-1 and TRBJ1-2; 8 positions agree with TRBD1. Germline V gene lookup returns CDR1 SGHRS and CDR2 YFSETQ. The V gene end was trimmed by 3 bases and the J gene end by 6 bases; junction bases not matched to a gene: 22. The CDR3 has 19 amino acids. The CDR3 nucleotides read TGCGCCAGCAGCTGGACTTGGACAGGGAGTTCCAACTCCTTAAATGGCTACACCTTC. It codes for CASSWTWTGSSNSLNGYTF.